The T cell receptor beta chain described here comes from a study of blood T cell repertoires in COVID-19. Study context: Spain, Italy and the United States supplied samples that represented acute and convalescent COVID-19. PBMCs, B-cell-depleted T cells, or T cells were the source of the cDNA or gDNA that made up the material.

V was clipped by 3 bases and J by 3 bases; unmatched bases: 0. The CDR3 spans 14 residues. The germline CDR1 and CDR2 sequences are MNHNS and SASEGT. In the study's own analysis: Nucleated cell counts were estimated from reference gene primer amplification. The protocol was immunoSEQ multiplex PCR, while the TCRdb copy is restricted to in-frame clones and leaves out a portion. V and J calls plus clone size are reproduced from that table; the DNA served to infer D and trimming. The sample includes 90,000 to 120,000 clones, around 88% of them seen just once. The TCR originated in a man aged 45-65 years with active or convalescent COVID-19. Specimen: peripheral blood. The genes are TRBV6-1 and TRBJ2-5; 11 positions agree with TRBD2. CDR3 in amino acids: CASSDSGGEETQYF. In nucleotides, the CDR3 is TGTGCCAGCAGTGATAGCGGGGGGGAAGAGACCCAGTACTTC.